This T cell receptor (beta chain) was identified in a study of cytomegalovirus exposure and HLA in healthy donors. Study-level information: Out of around 360 genotyped donors, less than 85% belonged to the Caucasian-associated ancestry cluster. General observations from the study: In presence/absence analyses, roughly uniform sequencing depth across donors was assumed.

This clone was seen a few times. Its matching antigen is unknown. Trimming took off 5 bases at V and 4 bases at J, with 18 bases between the two ends. Per the germline V gene, CDR1 is LNHDA and CDR2 is SQIVND (reference sequence). This CDR3 is built from 16 residues. The study ran its PCR with 60 Vbeta and 13 Jbeta primers. The method was immunoSEQ multiplex PCR; TCRdb's version includes in-frame clones alone and lacks a portion of them. The table includes some 170,000 clones, roughly 76% detected once. The receptor was derived from a man aged 55 to 70 in good health and CMV-seronegative. The V call is TRBV19, the J call TRBJ2-1, with D perhaps TRBD2 (5 bases). The sequencing input was PBMCs. DNA of the CDR3: TGTGCCAGTAGTCCCGAGGTTGTAGCGCGGTACAATGAGCAGTTCTTC. It yields the protein CASSPEVVARYNEQFF.